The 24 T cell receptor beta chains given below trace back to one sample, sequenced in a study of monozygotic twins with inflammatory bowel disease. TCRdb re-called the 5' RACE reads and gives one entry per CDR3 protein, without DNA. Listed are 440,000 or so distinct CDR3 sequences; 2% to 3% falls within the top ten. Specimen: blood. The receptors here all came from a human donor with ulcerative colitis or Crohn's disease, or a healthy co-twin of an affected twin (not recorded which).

This CDR3 is CSARKGGGKSETQYF. The chain uses TRBV20-1 and TRBJ2-5; TCRdb designates TRBD2, a call that cannot be tested without DNA. Germline V gives CDR1 DFQATT, CDR2 SNEGSKA (reference sequence). The CDR3 contains 15 residues.

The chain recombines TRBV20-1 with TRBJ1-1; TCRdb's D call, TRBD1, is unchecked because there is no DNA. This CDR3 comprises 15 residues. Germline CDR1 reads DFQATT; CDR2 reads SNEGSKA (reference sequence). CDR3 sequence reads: CSARDAGTGLTEAFF.

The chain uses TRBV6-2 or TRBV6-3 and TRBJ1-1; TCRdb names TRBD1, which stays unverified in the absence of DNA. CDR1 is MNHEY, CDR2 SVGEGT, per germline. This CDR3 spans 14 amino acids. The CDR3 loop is CASSQQGRSTEAFF.

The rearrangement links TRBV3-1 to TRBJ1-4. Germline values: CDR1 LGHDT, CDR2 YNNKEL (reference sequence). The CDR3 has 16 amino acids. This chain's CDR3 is CASSQFLGGTNEKLFF.

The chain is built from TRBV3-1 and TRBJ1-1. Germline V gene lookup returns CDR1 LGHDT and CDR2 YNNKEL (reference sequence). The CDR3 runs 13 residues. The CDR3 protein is CASSRVRDTEAFF.

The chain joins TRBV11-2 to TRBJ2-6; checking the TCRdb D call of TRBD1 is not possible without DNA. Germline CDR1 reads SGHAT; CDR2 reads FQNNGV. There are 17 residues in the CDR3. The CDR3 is CASSAIQGPSGANVLTF.

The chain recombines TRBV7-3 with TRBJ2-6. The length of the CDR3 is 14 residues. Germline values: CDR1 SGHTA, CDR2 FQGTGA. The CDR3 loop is CASSLSGRANVLTF.

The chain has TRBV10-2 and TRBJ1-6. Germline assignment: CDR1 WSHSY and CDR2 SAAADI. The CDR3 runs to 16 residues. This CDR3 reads CASSETGDSYNSPLHF.

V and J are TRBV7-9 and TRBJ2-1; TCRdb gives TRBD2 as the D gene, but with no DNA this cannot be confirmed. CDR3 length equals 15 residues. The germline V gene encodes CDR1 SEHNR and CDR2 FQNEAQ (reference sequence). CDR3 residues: CASSGQGLSYNEQFF. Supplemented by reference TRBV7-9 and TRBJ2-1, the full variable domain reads DTGVSQNPRHKITKRGQNVTFRCDPISEHNRLYWYRQTLGQGPEFLTYFQNEAQLEKSRLLSDRFSAERPKGSFSTLEIQRTEQGDSAMYLCASSGQGLSYNEQFFGPGTRLTVL.

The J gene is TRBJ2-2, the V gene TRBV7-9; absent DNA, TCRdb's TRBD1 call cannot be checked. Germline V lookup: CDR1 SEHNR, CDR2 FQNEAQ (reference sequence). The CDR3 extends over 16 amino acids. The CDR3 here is CASSLEGQGITGELFF.

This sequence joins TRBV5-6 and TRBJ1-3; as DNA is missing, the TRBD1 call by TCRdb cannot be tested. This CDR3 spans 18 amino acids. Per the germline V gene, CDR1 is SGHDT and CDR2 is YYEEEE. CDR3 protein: CASSRTWTLSRSGNTIYF.

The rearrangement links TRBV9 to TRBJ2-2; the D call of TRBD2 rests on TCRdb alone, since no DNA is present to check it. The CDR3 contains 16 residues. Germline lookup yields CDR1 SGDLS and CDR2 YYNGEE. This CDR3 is CASSPGVTSVTGELFF. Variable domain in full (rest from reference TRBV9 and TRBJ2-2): DSGVTQTPKHLITATGQRVTLRCSPRSGDLSVYWYQQSLDQGLQFLIQYYNGEERAKGNILERFSAQQFPDLHSELNLSSLELGDSALYFCASSPGVTSVTGELFFGEGSRLTVL.

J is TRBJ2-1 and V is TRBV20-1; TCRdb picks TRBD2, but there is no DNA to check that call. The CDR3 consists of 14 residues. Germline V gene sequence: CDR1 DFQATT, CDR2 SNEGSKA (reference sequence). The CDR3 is CSAPRAGSYNEQFF.

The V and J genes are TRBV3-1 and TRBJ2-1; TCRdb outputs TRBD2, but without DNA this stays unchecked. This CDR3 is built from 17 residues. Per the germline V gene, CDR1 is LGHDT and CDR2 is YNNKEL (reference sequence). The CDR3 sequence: CASSQLVLAGVHNEQFF.

The CDR3: CASTLAGPETQYF. V usage is TRBV2 and J usage is TRBJ2-5; TCRdb's D gene call, TRBD2, goes unchecked for lack of DNA. CDR1 and CDR2 from the germline V gene are SNHLY and FYNNEI. The CDR3 extends over 13 amino acids.

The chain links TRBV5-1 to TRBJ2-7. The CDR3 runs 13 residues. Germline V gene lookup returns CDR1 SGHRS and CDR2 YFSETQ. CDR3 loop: CASSLTELREQYF. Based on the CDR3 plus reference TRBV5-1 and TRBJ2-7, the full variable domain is KAGVTQTPRYLIKTRGQQVTLSCSPISGHRSVSWYQQTPGQGLQFLFEYFSETQRNKGNFPGRFSGRQFSNSRSEMNVSTLELGDSALYLCASSLTELREQYFGPGTRLTVT.

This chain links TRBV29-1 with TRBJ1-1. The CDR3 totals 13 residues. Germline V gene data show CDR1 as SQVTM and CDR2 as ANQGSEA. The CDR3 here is CSVEESMNTEAFF.

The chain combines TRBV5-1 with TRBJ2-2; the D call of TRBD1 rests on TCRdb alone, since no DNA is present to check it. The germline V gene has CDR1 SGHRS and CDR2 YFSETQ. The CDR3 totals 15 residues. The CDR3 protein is CASSAGDKNTGELFF. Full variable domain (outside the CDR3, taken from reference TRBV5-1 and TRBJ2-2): KAGVTQTPRYLIKTRGQQVTLSCSPISGHRSVSWYQQTPGQGLQFLFEYFSETQRNKGNFPGRFSGRQFSNSRSEMNVSTLELGDSALYLCASSAGDKNTGELFFGEGSRLTVL.

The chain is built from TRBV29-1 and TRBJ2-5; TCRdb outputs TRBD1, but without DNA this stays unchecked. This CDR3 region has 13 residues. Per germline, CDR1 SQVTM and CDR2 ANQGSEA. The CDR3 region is CSVARDHGATQYF.

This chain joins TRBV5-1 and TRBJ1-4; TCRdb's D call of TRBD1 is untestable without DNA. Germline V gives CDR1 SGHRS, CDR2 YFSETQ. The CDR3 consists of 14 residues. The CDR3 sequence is CASSMNSPNEKLFF.

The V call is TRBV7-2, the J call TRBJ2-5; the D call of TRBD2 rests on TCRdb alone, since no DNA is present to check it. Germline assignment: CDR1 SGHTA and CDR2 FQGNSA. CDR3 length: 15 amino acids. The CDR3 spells CASSLAVTLGETQYF.

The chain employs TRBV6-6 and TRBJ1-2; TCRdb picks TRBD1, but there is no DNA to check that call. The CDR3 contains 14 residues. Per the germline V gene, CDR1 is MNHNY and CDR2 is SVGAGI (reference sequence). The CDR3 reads CASSRQGQGIGYTF.

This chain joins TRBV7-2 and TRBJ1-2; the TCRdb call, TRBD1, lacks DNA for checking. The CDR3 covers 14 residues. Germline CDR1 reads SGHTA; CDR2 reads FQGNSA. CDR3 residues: CASSDRGTNYGYTF.

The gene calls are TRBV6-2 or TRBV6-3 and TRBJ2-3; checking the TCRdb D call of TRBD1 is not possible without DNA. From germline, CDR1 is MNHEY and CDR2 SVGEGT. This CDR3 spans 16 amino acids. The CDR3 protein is CASSYPLGTSTDTQYF.